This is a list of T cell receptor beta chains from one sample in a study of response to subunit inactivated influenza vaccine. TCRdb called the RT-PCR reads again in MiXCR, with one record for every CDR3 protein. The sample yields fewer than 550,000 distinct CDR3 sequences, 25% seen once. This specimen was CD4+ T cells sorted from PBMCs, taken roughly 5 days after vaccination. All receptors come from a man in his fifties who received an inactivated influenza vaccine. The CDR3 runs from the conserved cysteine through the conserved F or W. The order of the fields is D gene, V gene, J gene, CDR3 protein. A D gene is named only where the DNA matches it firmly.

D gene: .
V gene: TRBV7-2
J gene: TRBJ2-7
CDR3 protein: CASSLQGSLGEQYF

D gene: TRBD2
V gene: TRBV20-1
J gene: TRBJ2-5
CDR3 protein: CSAKGTSGRAEETQYF

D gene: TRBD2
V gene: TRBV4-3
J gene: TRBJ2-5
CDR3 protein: CASSQDFWGTSGVPETQYF

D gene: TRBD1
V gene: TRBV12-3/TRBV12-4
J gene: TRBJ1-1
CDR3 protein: CASSRQGGYTEAFF

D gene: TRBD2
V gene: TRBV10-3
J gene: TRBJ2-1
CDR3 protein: CAISDRGEGYNEQFF

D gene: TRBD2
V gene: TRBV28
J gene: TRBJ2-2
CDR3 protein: CASNLAGEGWELFF

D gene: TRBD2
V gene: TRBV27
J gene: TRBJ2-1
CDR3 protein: CASSLPRGLATYNEQFF

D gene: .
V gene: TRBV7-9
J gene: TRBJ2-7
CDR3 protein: CASNPLSTYEQYF

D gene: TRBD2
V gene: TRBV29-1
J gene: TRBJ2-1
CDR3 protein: CSGRLAGPYNEQFF

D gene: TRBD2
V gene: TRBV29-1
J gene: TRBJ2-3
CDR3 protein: CSVASGSTDTQYF

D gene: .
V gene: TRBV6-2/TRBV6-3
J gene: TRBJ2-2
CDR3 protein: CASKRLSGNTGELFF

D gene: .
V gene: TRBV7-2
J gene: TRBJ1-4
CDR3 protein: CASSFGSNEKLFF

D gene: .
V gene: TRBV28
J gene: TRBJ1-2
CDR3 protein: CASSLGVGIGGYTF

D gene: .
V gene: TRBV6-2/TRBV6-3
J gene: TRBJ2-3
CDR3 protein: CASSYVRGRPDTQYF

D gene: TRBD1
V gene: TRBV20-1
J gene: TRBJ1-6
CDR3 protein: CSARNSGQGNNSPLHF

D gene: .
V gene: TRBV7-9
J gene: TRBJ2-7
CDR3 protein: CASSSQAGVEQYF

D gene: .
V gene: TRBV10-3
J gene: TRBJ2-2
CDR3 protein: CAISESKMELFF

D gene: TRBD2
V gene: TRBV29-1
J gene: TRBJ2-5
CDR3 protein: CSTSGNQETQYF

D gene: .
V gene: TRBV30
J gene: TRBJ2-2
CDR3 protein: CAWSSPITGELFF

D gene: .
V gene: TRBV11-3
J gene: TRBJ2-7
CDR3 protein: CASSPSYMADEQYF

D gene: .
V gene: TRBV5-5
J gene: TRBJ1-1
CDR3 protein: CASSLVGKSETEAFF

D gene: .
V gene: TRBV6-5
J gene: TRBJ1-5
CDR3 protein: CASSYSKQQPQHF

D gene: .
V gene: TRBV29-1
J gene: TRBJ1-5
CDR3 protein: CSVVENSNQPQHF